This record concerns one TCR beta chain sequence. V was shortened by 4 bases and J by 1 base, with 11 bases between the two germline ends. The CDR3 is 13 residues long. Germline-derived CDR1 and CDR2 are SQVTM and ANQGSEA. The data originate from a study of T cell changes during pregnancy in multiple sclerosis. Profiling relied on immunoSEQ multiplex PCR, and the TCRdb table lists in-frame clones only, not all of them. The data show under 50,000 clones, just under 95% seen once. This sample comprised CD8+ T cells from peripheral blood mononuclear cells, obtained in the third trimester of pregnancy. The chain uses TRBV29-1 and TRBJ2-7; D is perhaps TRBD1 (5 bases). This TCR was sampled from a female donor with multiple sclerosis, enrolled in a pregnancy study. The CDR3 loop is CSVGQHNSYEQYF. The CDR3 coding sequence is TGCAGCGTTGGACAGCATAATTCCTACGAGCAGTACTTC.